What follows is one T cell receptor beta chain and its context. This sample was included in a study of cytomegalovirus exposure and HLA in healthy donors. Primers: 60 Vbeta forward and 13 Jbeta reverse. Per the study methods: Later reanalysis found roughly 80 million unique TCR beta chains, roughly 9.9 million of them shared. Assay: immunoSEQ multiplex PCR; the TCRdb copy retains only in-frame clones and omits some. V and J calls and clone size come straight from that table; D and trimming were deduced from the DNA. The sample shows roughly 130,000 clones, 75% to 90% of them seen only once. Germline assignment: CDR1 MNHNS and CDR2 SASEGT. This CDR3 contains 15 residues. V lost 7 bases, J lost 0 bases, and 13 bases lay in between.

The sequencing input was PBMCs. The source is a middle-aged man in good health and CMV-seronegative. The V and J genes are TRBV6-1 and TRBJ2-4; weak D call: TRBD2 (6 bases). The CDR3 region is CASTWGETAKNIQYF. The DNA for the CDR3 is TGTGCCAGCACTTGGGGGGAGACAGCCAAAAACATTCAGTACTTC.